The 21 T cell receptor beta chains presented below share a single source sample, sequenced in a study of blood T cell repertoires in COVID-19. Here immunoSEQ multiplex PCR was the method, and the copy in TCRdb shows in-frame clones only, minus some. The table includes 100,000 or so clones, 80% to 95% detected once. Sequencing input: peripheral blood. These receptor sequences come from a woman in her forties or fifties in a cohort sampled during active COVID-19.

The V call is TRBV7-6, the J call TRBJ2-7, with 7 bases aligning to TRBD2. The germline V gene has CDR1 SGHVS and CDR2 FNYEAQ. This CDR3 is 16 amino acids long. V shed 1 base, J shed 4 bases, and the junction held 10 bases outside the gene matches. The chain's CDR3 is CASSLGLGGERYEQYF. The CDR3, as DNA: TGTGCCAGCAGCTTAGGGTTGGGAGGGGAACGGTACGAGCAGTACTTC.

V is TRBV19 and J is TRBJ1-1, with 7 bases matching TRBD1. Germline V gene sequence: CDR1 LNHDA, CDR2 SQIVND (reference sequence). The CDR3 has 15 residues. The ends lost 4 bases at V and 1 base at J; junction bases unmatched: 6. This chain's CDR3 is CASSTPNRGNTEAFF. The CDR3 region has the DNA TGTGCCAGTAGTACGCCTAACAGGGGGAACACTGAAGCTTTCTTT.

The gene calls are TRBV11-3 and TRBJ2-1; 8 bases align to TRBD2. V lost 1 base, J lost 3 bases, and 2 bases stayed unmatched. The CDR3 is made up of 15 amino acids. Germline assignment: CDR1 SGHNT and CDR2 YENEEA. CDR3 nucleotides: TGTGCCAGCAGCTTAGTAGCGGGAAACTACAATGAGCAGTTCTTC. This sequence encodes CASSLVAGNYNEQFF.

A single count supports this clone. V is TRBV11-1 and J is TRBJ1-1; D unresolved. The CDR3 is 13 residues long. Germline values: CDR1 SGHAT, CDR2 FQDESV (reference sequence). V lost 2 bases to trimming and J lost 0 bases, with 4 bases between them. As DNA, the CDR3 is TGTGCCAGCAGCTTAACACTGAACACTGAAGCTTTCTTT. Translation: CASSLTLNTEAFF. Together with reference TRBV11-1 and TRBJ1-1, the CDR3 gives the full variable domain: EAEVAQSPRYKITEKSQAVAFWCDPISGHATLYWYRQILGQGPELLVQFQDESVVDDSQLPKDRFSAERLKGVDSTLKIQPAELGDSAMYLCASSLTLNTEAFFGQGTRLTVV.

The chain employs TRBV11-3 and TRBJ2-1; D perhaps matches TRBD1 (6 bases). The CDR3 extends over 13 amino acids. Trimming stripped 3 bases from V and 7 bases from J, with 10 bases between. Germline-derived CDR1 and CDR2 are SGHNT and YENEEA. Here the CDR3 DNA reads TGTGCCAGCAGCTTTTACAGGGTTAATGAGCAGTTCTTC. Residues: CASSFYRVNEQFF.

V usage is TRBV15 and J usage is TRBJ2-1; 9 nucleotides line up with TRBD1. The J segment lost 1 base and the V segment lost 2 bases, leaving 3 bases of the junction unmatched. The V gene's germline CDR1 is LNHNV and CDR2 YYDKDF (reference sequence). The CDR3 consists of 16 residues. The CDR3 DNA reads TGTGCCACCAGCAGACCGGGACAGGGATCCTACAATGAGCAGTTCTTC. This encodes CATSRPGQGSYNEQFF.

The DNA for the CDR3 is TGTGCCAGCTCACCCAGACAGGGAGAGGGTGAAGCTTTCTTT. It yields the protein CASSPRQGEGEAFF. This rearrangement joins TRBV18 to TRBJ1-1, with 7 bases lining up with TRBD1. Germline trimming cut 3 bases from V and 7 bases from J; bases unmatched to any gene: 8. The CDR3 is made up of 14 amino acids. Germline V gives CDR1 KGHSH, CDR2 LQKENI.

The V and J genes are TRBV23-1 and TRBJ1-5; 7 bases are a match to TRBD1. TRBV23-1 is annotated as an ORF whose role is uncertain. Trimming removed 2 bases from V and 0 bases from J; junction bases left unmatched: 10. The CDR3 loop spans 18 amino acids. CDR3 bases: TGCGCCAGCAGTCAACCCCGGGACAGAGAGTATAGCAATCAGCCCCAGCATTTT. This sequence encodes CASSQPRDREYSNQPQHF.

The chain links TRBV28 to TRBJ2-7, with D tentatively TRBD1 (5 bases). The V end was cut by 5 bases, the J end by 0 bases, with 14 bases between. This CDR3 is built from 15 residues. Germline CDR1 and CDR2: MDHEN and SYDVKM. The DNA for the CDR3 is TGTGCCAGCAGTAGGGTAGGGGCCTTCTCCTACGAGCAGTACTTC. Encoded protein: CASSRVGAFSYEQYF. The full variable domain, in which reference TRBV28 and TRBJ2-7 provide the parts outside the CDR3, is DVKVTQSSRYLVKRTGEKVFLECVQDMDHENMFWYRQDPGLGLRLIYFSYDVKMKEKGDIPEGYSVSREKKERFSLILESASTNQTSMYLCASSRVGAFSYEQYFGPGTRLTVT.

V and J are TRBV4-2 and TRBJ1-2, with 7 bases lining up with TRBD1. CDR1 and CDR2 from the germline V gene are LGHNA and YNFKEQ. The CDR3 totals 15 residues. J gave up 2 bases and V 0 bases, and 3 bases lay outside the gene matches. CDR3 in DNA: TGTGCCAGCAGCCAAGATCCGACAGGGAACTATGGCTACACCTTC. Amino acid sequence: CASSQDPTGNYGYTF.

This clone was counted a single time. CDR3 residues: CASSRRTLASYNEQFF. The DNA of the CDR3 is TGTGCCAGCAGTCGGAGGACGCTTGCCTCCTACAATGAGCAGTTCTTC. V gene TRBV3-1 (or the pseudogene TRBV3-2) combines with J gene TRBJ2-1, with a possible D match to TRBD2 (5 bases). Germline-derived CDR1 and CDR2 are LGHDT and YNNKEL (reference sequence). Trimming took off 6 bases at V and 0 bases at J, with 15 bases between the two ends. CDR3 length equals 16 residues.

V is TRBV11-2 and J is TRBJ1-2; 9 nucleotides match TRBD1. The junction had 10 bases not matched to a gene; V was cut back by 6 bases and J by 8 bases. Looked up from germline, CDR1 is SGHAT and CDR2 is FQNNGV. The CDR3 runs to 14 residues. The CDR3: CASSLSGTGIGYTF. The DNA of the CDR3 is TGTGCCAGCAGTTTATCCGGGACAGGGATCGGCTACACCTTC.

This chain joins TRBV18 and TRBJ2-3; 7 bases match TRBD1. The CDR3 runs to 17 residues. The V gene end was trimmed by 4 bases and the J gene end by 2 bases; junction bases not matched to a gene: 12. Germline loops: CDR1 KGHSH, CDR2 LQKENI. The CDR3 DNA is TGTGCCAGCTCACGAAACAGGGGTGTATCTCCCACAGATACGCAGTATTTT. It codes for CASSRNRGVSPTDTQYF.

The chain combines TRBV28 with TRBJ1-2, with D perhaps TRBD1 (6 bases). V lost 5 bases to trimming and J lost 4 bases, with 11 bases between them. The germline V gene has CDR1 MDHEN and CDR2 SYDVKM. The CDR3 sequence is 13 residues long. This CDR3 is CASSPGQIYGYTF. For the CDR3, the DNA is TGTGCCAGCAGTCCCGGACAGATCTATGGCTACACCTTC.

This chain joins TRBV7-9 and TRBJ1-2, with 9 bases aligning to TRBD1. Germline-derived CDR1 and CDR2 are SEHNR and FQNEAQ (reference sequence). This CDR3 has 15 residues. J was trimmed by 3 bases and V by 5 bases; bases with no gene match: 7. CDR3 sequence (DNA): TGTGCCAGCAGCCCCCCCAGGGACAGGGACTATGGCTACACCTTC. Its protein is CASSPPRDRDYGYTF.

This sequence joins TRBV20-1 and TRBJ1-5; D ambiguous. V gave up 3 bases and J gave up 6 bases, with 12 bases separating them. There are 13 residues in the CDR3. Germline V gives CDR1 DFQATT, CDR2 SNEGSKA (reference sequence). CDR3: CSASSGSGQPQHF. The DNA for the CDR3 is TGCAGTGCTAGTAGTGGGAGCGGTCAGCCCCAGCATTTT.

The rearrangement links TRBV27 to TRBJ1-1; 7 nucleotides match TRBD1. CDR1 is MNHEY and CDR2 is SMNVEV in the germline V gene (reference sequence). Germline trimming cut 4 bases from V and 4 bases from J; bases unmatched to any gene: 9. The CDR3 is made up of 15 amino acids. DNA for the CDR3: TGTGCCAGCAGTTCTACAGGGGTTTGGGGCACTGAAGCTTTCTTT. Amino acids: CASSSTGVWGTEAFF.

J is TRBJ1-4 and V is TRBV10-3, with D perhaps matching TRBD1 (6 bases). The CDR3 is 12 amino acids. V lost 11 bases and J 2 bases, leaving 9 bases between the germline ends. Germline lookup yields CDR1 ENHRY and CDR2 SYGVKD. In DNA form, the CDR3 reads TGTGCCGTTGGACAGACTAATGAAAAACTGTTTTTT. Translating it yields CAVGQTNEKLFF.

The CDR3 nucleotides read TGCAGTGCTAGTAAGGCGGGGTGGGCCTACGAGCAGTACTTC. Translating gives CSASKAGWAYEQYF. This rearrangement joins TRBV20-1 to TRBJ2-7; possibly TRBD2 for D (6 bases). The CDR3 is made up of 14 amino acids. V dropped 3 bases and J dropped 2 bases, with 14 bases sitting between them. Germline CDR1 DFQATT, CDR2 SNEGSKA (reference sequence).

Worth noting for this clone: At one of its ends the junction is not consistent with the germline gene, which may arise from a read error. The chain is built from TRBV19 and TRBJ2-1, with 7 bases matching TRBD2. Germline CDR1 reads LNHDA; CDR2 reads SQIVND (reference sequence). CDR3 length: 12 residues. This CDR3 is CASSSTGLVRVF. As DNA, the CDR3 is TGTGCCAGTAGTTCCACCGGACTAGTTAGGGTCTTC.

V usage is TRBV10-3 and J usage is TRBJ1-4, with D uncertain. Looked up from germline, CDR1 is ENHRY and CDR2 is SYGVKD. The CDR3 consists of 14 residues. Deletions cut 0 bases from V and 8 bases from J, with 10 bases between. DNA of the CDR3: TGTGCCATCAGTGAGTCGGGGTCGGGAGAAAAACTGTTTTTT. Residues: CAISESGSGEKLFF.